This T cell receptor (beta chain) was captured in a study of cytomegalovirus exposure and HLA in healthy donors. Study as a whole: The 100 million to 140 million unique TCR beta sequences, from 150 million to 200 million T cells, were found by an earlier analysis. Study results and caveats: In a later analysis, parvovirus B19, influenza, CMV and Epstein-Barr virus appeared linked to several top co-occurrence clusters. The study flagged about 150 TCR beta chains as cytomegalovirus-associated.

About this clone itself: Its antigen is as yet unknown.

Use of 60 Vbeta and 13 Jbeta primers characterized the PCR. Sequencing used immunoSEQ multiplex PCR; TCRdb keeps in-frame clones, though not all of them. The sample holds 77,000 or so clones; roughly 79% are singletons and the top ten take roughly 1.7%. This CDR3 contains 16 residues. With 6 bases clipped from V and 1 base from J, the junction kept 9 bases outside the gene matches. CDR1 is MDHEN, CDR2 SYDVKM, per germline. The sequencing input was PBMCs. This chain joins TRBV28 and TRBJ2-4; 7 positions match TRBD1. The sequence was obtained from a man in his forties or fifties in good health and CMV-seronegative. The CDR3 reads CASSRTGLGAKNIQYF. The CDR3 nucleotides are TGTGCCAGCAGCAGGACAGGCCTTGGGGCCAAAAACATTCAGTACTTC. The full variable domain, its missing parts supplied by reference TRBV28 and TRBJ2-4, is DVKVTQSSRYLVKRTGEKVFLECVQDMDHENMFWYRQDPGLGLRLIYFSYDVKMKEKGDIPEGYSVSREKKERFSLILESASTNQTSMYLCASSRTGLGAKNIQYFGAGTRLSVL.